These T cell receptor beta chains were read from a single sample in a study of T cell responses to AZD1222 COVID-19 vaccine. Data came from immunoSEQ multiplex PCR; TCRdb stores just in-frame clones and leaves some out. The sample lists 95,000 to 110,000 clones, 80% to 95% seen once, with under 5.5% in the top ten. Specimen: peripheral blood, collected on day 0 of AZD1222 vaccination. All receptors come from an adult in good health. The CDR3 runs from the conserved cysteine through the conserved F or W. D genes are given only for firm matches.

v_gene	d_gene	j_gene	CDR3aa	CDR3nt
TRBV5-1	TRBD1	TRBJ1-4	CASSGTGNEKLFF	TGCGCCAGCAGCGGGACAGGGAATGAAAAACTGTTTTTT
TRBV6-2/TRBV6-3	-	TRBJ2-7	CASTPRAGASYEQYF	TGTGCCAGCACCCCACGCGCGGGGGCCTCCTACGAGCAGTACTTC
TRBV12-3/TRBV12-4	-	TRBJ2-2	CASGDSGELFF	TGTGCCAGCGGGGACTCCGGGGAGCTGTTTTTT
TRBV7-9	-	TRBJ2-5	CASSQQETQYF	TGTGCCAGCAGCCAGCAAGAGACCCAGTACTTC
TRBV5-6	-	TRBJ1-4	CASSLSIGMGEKLFF	TGTGCCAGCAGCTTATCCATCGGGATGGGGGAAAAACTGTTTTTT
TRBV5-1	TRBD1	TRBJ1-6	CASSLSGTGSSPLHF	TGCGCCAGCAGCCTTAGCGGGACAGGGAGTTCACCCCTCCACTTT
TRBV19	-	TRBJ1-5	CATKGWREGGQPQHF	TGTGCCACCAAGGGCTGGAGGGAGGGGGGTCAGCCCCAGCATTTT
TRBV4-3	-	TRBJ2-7	CASSQEGGDSSYEQYF	TGCGCCAGCAGCCAAGAGGGGGGAGACAGCTCCTACGAGCAGTACTTC
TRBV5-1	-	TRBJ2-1	CASSLGMTSWEDNEQFF	TGCGCCAGCAGCTTGGGGATGACTAGTTGGGAGGACAATGAGCAGTTCTTC
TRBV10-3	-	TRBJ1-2	CAPGSGENGYTF	TGTGCCCCAGGGTCAGGGGAGAATGGCTACACCTTC
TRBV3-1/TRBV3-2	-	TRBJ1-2	CASSQGAGSNYGYTF	TGTGCCAGCAGCCAAGGTGCGGGGTCAAACTATGGCTACACCTTC
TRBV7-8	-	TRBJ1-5	CASSSRQLSNQPQHF	TGTGCCAGCAGCTCGAGACAGCTTAGCAATCAGCCCCAGCATTTT